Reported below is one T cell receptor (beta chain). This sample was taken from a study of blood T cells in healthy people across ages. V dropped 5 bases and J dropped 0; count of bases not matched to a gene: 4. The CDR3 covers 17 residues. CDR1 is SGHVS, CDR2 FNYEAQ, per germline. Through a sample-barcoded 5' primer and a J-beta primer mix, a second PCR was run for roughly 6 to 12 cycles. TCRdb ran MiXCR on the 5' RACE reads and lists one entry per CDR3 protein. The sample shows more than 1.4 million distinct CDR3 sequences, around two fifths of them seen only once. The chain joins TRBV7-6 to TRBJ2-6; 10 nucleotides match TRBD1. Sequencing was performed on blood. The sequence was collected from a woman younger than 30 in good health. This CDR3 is CASSPGQGDSGANVLTF. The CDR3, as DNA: TGTGCCAGCAGCCCAGGACAGGGGGACTCTGGGGCCAACGTCCTGACTTTC.